Listed below are T cell receptor beta chains from one sample, sequenced in a study of vaccination and CD4 T cells after COVID-19. The antigens for these receptors are not known. Using its own MiXCR run on the PCR reads, TCRdb lists one record per CDR3 protein. The sample holds around 18,000 distinct CDR3 sequences, around 50% seen once. Sequencing was performed on CD4+ T cells from blood, cultured in vitro, taken about 7 months after SARS-CoV-2 vaccination. The origin of the receptors is a human donor who had recovered from COVID-19. The CDR3 runs from the conserved cysteine through the conserved F or W. A D gene is named only where the DNA matches it firmly. Only some rows state a clone size, as once, few, many or a class for expanded clones.

J gene,D gene,clone size,V gene,CDR3 DNA,CDR3 protein
TRBJ1-2,TRBD1,.,TRBV27,TGTGCCAGCAGTACGACCGGGACAGGCCGGACTGGCTACACCTTC,CASSTTGTGRTGYTF
TRBJ1-6,.,few,TRBV21-1,TGTGCCAGCAGCAAAGGTGCCGGACAGGAGGATTCACCCCTCCACTTT,CASSKGAGQEDSPLHF
TRBJ2-7,TRBD2,.,TRBV7-2,TGTGCCAGCAGCTTCTTGTTAGCGGGATCCTACGAGCAGTACTTC,CASSFLLAGSYEQYF
TRBJ1-2,TRBD1,few,TRBV6-1,TGTGCCAGCAGGCTGGACAGGTGGAATGGCTACACCTTC,CASRLDRWNGYTF
TRBJ2-3,.,.,TRBV4-2,TGTGCCAGCAGCCAAGATAACAGCCCCCATACGCAGTATTTT,CASSQDNSPHTQYF
TRBJ2-1,TRBD1,few,TRBV7-8,TGTGCCAGCAGCTTAGGCTACAGGGGTCTGGGCAATGAGCAGTTCTTC,CASSLGYRGLGNEQFF
TRBJ2-3,TRBD2,.,TRBV7-8,TGTGCCAGCAGCTTAGCTAGCGGGGGCAACACAGATACGCAGTATTTT,CASSLASGGNTDTQYF
TRBJ1-2,.,few,TRBV7-9,TGTGCCCCCTACCCCCCCCGGAACTATGGCTACACCTTC,CAPYPPRNYGYTF
TRBJ2-5,.,few,TRBV19,TGTGCCAGTAGTATTGTAGCCAGGGAGACCCAGTACTTC,CASSIVARETQYF
TRBJ1-2,TRBD1,few,TRBV19,TGTGCCAGTAGTTCCTGGACAGGGGGCGACTATGGCTACACCTTC,CASSSWTGGDYGYTF
TRBJ2-5,.,.,TRBV10-3,TGTGCCGTAGCTAGCGACCCAGCGGAGACCCAGTACTTC,CAVASDPAETQYF
TRBJ2-5,TRBD1,.,TRBV5-5,TGTGCCAGCAGCCCCGGGACAGGGAGGAGGGGCCAAGAGACCCAGTACTTC,CASSPGTGRRGQETQYF
TRBJ2-3,.,.,TRBV24-1,TGTGCCACCGAGGGATCCCTCACAGATACGCAGTATTTT,CATEGSLTDTQYF
TRBJ2-3,.,.,TRBV20-1,TGCAGTGCTAGAGCGGCCAGCACAGATACGCAGTATTTT,CSARAASTDTQYF
TRBJ2-7,.,.,TRBV7-3,TGTGCCAGCAGCTCCTCAGGGGGGGGCGGGTACGAGCAGTACTTC,CASSSSGGGGYEQYF
TRBJ1-1,TRBD1,.,TRBV2,TGTGCCAGCAGGTCCGGGACAGGGCCCTCTCGATCGAACACTGAAGCTTTCTTT,CASRSGTGPSRSNTEAFF